Reported below is one T cell receptor (beta chain). Its cognate antigen is unknown. Germline lookup yields CDR1 SGHRS and CDR2 YFSETQ. This CDR3 region has 13 residues. The V end lost 1 base, the J end lost 3 bases, and 8 bases lay between the germline ends. The sample comes from a study of the immune and genomic landscape of osteosarcoma. Study-level information: Most patients, roughly 80%, had localized disease at diagnosis. Overall study results and limits: No matched normal tissue; external skin and blood data served as benchmarks. Productive clonality stayed low overall, though C3 exceeded C1. Clonality was low: mean approximately 0.09, highest more than 0.27, suggesting limited expansion.

Osteosarcoma specimens were post-treatment primary, local recurrence and metastasis tumors from poor-prognosis patients. The protocol was immunoSEQ multiplex PCR, while the TCRdb copy is restricted to in-frame clones and leaves out a portion. Among about 5,300 clones listed, more than 60% were seen once. The material sequenced was osteosarcoma tumor tissue from the lung. The chain uses TRBV5-1 and TRBJ2-7; D is perhaps TRBD1 (5 bases). The receptor comes from a human donor with osteosarcoma. This CDR3 reads CASSLLGDYEQYF. In DNA form, the CDR3 reads TGCGCCAGCAGCTTGTTAGGGGACTACGAGCAGTACTTC.